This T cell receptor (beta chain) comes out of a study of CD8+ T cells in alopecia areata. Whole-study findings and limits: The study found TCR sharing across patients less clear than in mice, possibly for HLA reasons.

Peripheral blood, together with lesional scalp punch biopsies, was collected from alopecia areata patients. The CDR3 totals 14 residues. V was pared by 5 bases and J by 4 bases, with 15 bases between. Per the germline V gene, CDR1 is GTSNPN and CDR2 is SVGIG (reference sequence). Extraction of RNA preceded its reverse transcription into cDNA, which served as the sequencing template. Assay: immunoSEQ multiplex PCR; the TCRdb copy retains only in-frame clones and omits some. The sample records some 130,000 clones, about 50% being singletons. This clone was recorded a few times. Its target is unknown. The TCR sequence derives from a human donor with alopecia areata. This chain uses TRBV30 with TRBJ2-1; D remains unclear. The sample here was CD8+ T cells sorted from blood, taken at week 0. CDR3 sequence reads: CAWSPGPNYNEQFF. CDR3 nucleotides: TGTGCCTGGTCCCCCGGACCGAATTACAATGAGCAGTTCTTC. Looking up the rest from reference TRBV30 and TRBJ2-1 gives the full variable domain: SQTIHQWPATLVQPVGSPLSLECTVEGTSNPNLYWYRQAAGRGLQLLFYSVGIGQISSEVPQNLSASRPQDRQFILSSKKLLLSDSGFYLCAWSPGPNYNEQFFGPGTRLTVL.